This TCR beta chain was sequenced for a study of T cells in localized non-small cell lung cancer. Germline trimming cut 3 bases from V and 5 bases from J; bases unmatched to any gene: 3. The CDR3 totals 15 residues. From germline, CDR1 is SGHTA and CDR2 FQGTGA. Study-wide findings and caveats: Out of the top 100 tumor clones, a median approximately 50 were seen in adjacent lung.

The table came from immunoSEQ multiplex PCR; TCRdb's copy has only in-frame clones and leaves some out. The sample yields under 65,000 clones, roughly 90% seen once. Worth noting for this clone: Its specificity is unknown.

The rearrangement links TRBV7-3 to TRBJ2-1, with 11 bases matching TRBD2. This clonotype originated in a man aged 35 to 69 with stage I squamous cell lung carcinoma. Material: peripheral blood, obtained before any cancer treatment. CDR3 in amino acids: CASSFSGRADNEQFF. DNA for the CDR3: TGTGCCAGCAGCTTTAGCGGGAGGGCCGACAATGAGCAGTTCTTC. The variable domain in full, completed from reference TRBV7-3 and TRBJ2-1, reads GAGVSQTPSNKVTEKGKYVELRCDPISGHTALYWYRQSLGQGPEFLIYFQGTGAADDSGLPNDRFFAVRPEGSVSTLKIQRTERGDSAVYLCASSFSGRADNEQFFGPGTRLTVL.